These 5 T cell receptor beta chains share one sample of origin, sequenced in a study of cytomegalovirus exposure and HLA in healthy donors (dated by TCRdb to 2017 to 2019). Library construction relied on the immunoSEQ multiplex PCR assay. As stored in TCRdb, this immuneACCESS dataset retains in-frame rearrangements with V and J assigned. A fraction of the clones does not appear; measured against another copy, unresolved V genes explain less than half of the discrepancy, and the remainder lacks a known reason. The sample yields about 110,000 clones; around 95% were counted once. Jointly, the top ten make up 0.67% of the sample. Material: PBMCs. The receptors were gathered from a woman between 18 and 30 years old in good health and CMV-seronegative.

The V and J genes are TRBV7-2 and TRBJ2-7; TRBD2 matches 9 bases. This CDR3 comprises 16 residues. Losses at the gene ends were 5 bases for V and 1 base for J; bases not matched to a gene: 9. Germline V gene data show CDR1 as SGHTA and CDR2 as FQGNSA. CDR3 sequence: CASSALAGLLSYEQYF. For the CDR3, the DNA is TGTGCCAGCAGCGCCCTAGCGGGGCTGCTTTCCTACGAGCAGTACTTC.

Written as DNA, the CDR3 is TGTGCCAGTAGTATTGGGACAGGGGGCGAAGAGACCCAGTACTTC. This codes for CASSIGTGGEETQYF. The chain employs TRBV19 and TRBJ2-5, with 12 bases fitting TRBD1. Germline values: CDR1 LNHDA, CDR2 SQIVND (reference sequence). The CDR3 consists of 15 residues. V gave up 3 bases and J gave up 3 bases; unmatched junction bases: 2.

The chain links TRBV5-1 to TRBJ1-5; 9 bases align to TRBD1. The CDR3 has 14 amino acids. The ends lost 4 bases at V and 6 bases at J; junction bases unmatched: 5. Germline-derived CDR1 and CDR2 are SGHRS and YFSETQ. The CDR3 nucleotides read TGCGCCAGCAGCCCGGGACAGGGCCTTCAGCCCCAGCATTTT. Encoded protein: CASSPGQGLQPQHF.

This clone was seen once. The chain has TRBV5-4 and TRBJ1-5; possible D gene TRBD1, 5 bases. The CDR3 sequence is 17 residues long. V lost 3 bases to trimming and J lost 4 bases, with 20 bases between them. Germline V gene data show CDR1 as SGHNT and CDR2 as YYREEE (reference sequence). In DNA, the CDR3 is TGTGCCAGCAGCTGGGGCCGCAGGGAAGTTAGGAATCAGCCCCAGCATTTT. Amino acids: CASSWGRREVRNQPQHF. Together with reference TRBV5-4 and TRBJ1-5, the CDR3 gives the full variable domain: ETGVTQSPTHLIKTRGQQVTLRCSSQSGHNTVSWYQQALGQGPQFIFQYYREEENGRGNFPPRFSGLQFPNYSSELNVNALELDDSALYLCASSWGRREVRNQPQHFGDGTRLSIL.

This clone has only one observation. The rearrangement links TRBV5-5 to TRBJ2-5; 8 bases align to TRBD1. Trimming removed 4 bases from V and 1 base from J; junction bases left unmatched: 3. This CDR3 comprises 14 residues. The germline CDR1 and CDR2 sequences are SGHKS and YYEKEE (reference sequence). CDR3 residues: CASSLGTGQETQYF. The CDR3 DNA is TGTGCCAGCAGCCTCGGGACAGGCCAAGAGACCCAGTACTTC.